The source of this T cell receptor (beta chain) is a study of regulatory T cells in long-lasting Graves disease. General study points: Comparison showed that persistent patients shared more public clonotypes (about 2,700) than new patients (around 1,000).

This clonotype has more than one count but fewer than ten. Its antigen is unidentified. Sample time point: persistent/refractory GD, antithyroid drugs over 5 years with positive TRAb. RNA extracted from PBMCs served as the sequencing template. The CDR3 is 14 amino acids. Unmatched junction bases numbered 3, after V lost 6 bases and J lost 2 bases. The V gene's germline CDR1 is MGHDK and CDR2 SYGVNS. Arm-PCR with iRepertoire HTBI primers amplified the CDR3 regions for these TCR beta libraries. Original analysis: Identification of gene segments yielded some 60 TRBV and around 13 TRBJ across samples. Each CDR3 protein is one row after TCRdb ran MiXCR on the multiplex PCR reads. The V and J calls reflect TCRdb's pipeline rather than the authors' work. This sample yields 310,000 or so distinct CDR3 sequences, of which less than 20% are seen a single time; less than 35% belongs to the top ten.

The TCR sequence derives from a female donor with Graves disease. The chain has TRBV25-1 and TRBJ2-7; TRBD2 agrees at 11 bases. The specimen was peripheral blood mononuclear cells (PBMCs), collected when the disease was refractory, from a patient treated with antithyroid drugs. This CDR3 is CASSPGLAAYEQYF. The CDR3, as DNA: TGTGCCAGCAGCCCGGGACTAGCGGCCTACGAGCAGTACTTC.